The T cell receptor (beta chain) described here comes from a study of CD8+CD57+ T cells in acquired aplastic anemia. Notes on the study in general: Roughly 31 was the count of CD8+ CDR3 sequences that patients shared with controls.

Sequenced patients had shown CD8+CD57+ cell expansion by flow cytometry. Among the patients, none had received any therapy at the time of blood sampling. This clonotype has a handful of counts. Its antigen is undetermined. Genomic DNA constituted the template upon which TCR beta VDJ and CDR3 profiling was performed. TCRdb reanalysed the reads using MiXCR and keeps one entry per CDR3 protein. The sample includes roughly 200,000 distinct CDR3 sequences, approximately 60% seen only once; the top ten take 58%. CDR1 is DFQATT and CDR2 is SNEGSKA in the germline V gene (reference sequence). This CDR3 contains 14 residues. V lost 3 bases to trimming and J lost 0 bases; unmatched junction nucleotides: 1.

The genes are TRBV20-1 and TRBJ2-1, with 8 bases lining up with TRBD2. The sample comprised sorted CD4+, CD8+, or CD8+CD57+ T cells (not recorded which) from PBMCs. The origin of this receptor is a human donor with aplastic anemia. CDR3 coding DNA: TGCAGTGCTAGCGGGGGGGCCTCCTACAATGAGCAGTTCTTC. It translates to CSASGGASYNEQFF.